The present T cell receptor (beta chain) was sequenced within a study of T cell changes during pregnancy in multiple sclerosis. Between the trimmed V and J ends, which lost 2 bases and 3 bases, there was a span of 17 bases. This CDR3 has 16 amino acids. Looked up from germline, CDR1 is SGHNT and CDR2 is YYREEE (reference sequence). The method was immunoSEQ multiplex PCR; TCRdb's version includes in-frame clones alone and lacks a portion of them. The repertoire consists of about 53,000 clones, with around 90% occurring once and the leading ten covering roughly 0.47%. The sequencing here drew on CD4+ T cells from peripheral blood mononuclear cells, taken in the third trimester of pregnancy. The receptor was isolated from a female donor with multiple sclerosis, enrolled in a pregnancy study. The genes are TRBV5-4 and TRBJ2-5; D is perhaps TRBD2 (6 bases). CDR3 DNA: TGTGCCAGCAGCTTAGGAGGGGCCGGGTATAAAGAGACCCAGTACTTC. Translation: CASSLGGAGYKETQYF.